This TCR beta chain originates from a study of T cell responses to AZD1222 COVID-19 vaccine (dated by TCRdb to the early 2020s). Study-level background: Because spike-specific TCR depth and breadth did not differ between the two schedules, AZD1222 recipients who got a second dose at roughly 4 weeks were pooled with those who got a second dose at roughly 12 weeks. TCR sequencing was performed for roughly 250 trial participants, of whom roughly 200 were given two doses of AZD1222 and 26 were given two doses of MenACWY control vaccine. Enrollment into the trials was organized by age into subgroups of 18-55, 56-69 and 70-plus years, and those subgroups contained 148, 28 and 57 TCR-sequenced participants, respectively. Overall study results and their limits: After two AZD1222 doses, spike-specific TCR breadth and depth were significantly higher than at day 0 and than in MenACWY recipients. In the small 56-69-year group, the increase in depth fell short of significance, most likely because of low power. Because no day 14 peak-response samples were available, the repertoires could be characterized only after the peak T cell response. Vaccine-associated CD4 TCRs spanned the whole spike protein, with dominant responses in regions 160-218 and 743-854. Conclusions about previously exposed vaccinees are limited because only a handful of AZD1222 recipients were SARS-CoV-2 seropositive at baseline. Most participants were white British and females outnumbered males, and the authors suggested that clonal diversity may have been underestimated. Epitopes outside the regions mutated in the B.1.351 and B.1.1.7 variants were reportedly recognized by nearly half of the unique spike-specific TCRs.

As for this clone: Its antigen remains undetermined. No base-level quality is on record; no much larger clone is a single base apart.

The CDR3 regions of human TCRbeta chains were analyzed by immunosequencing. Per the source publication's procedure: TCRs in the repertoires were matched against a reference library of SARS-CoV-2-specific TCRs that had been generated with the MIRA antigen-specificity platform. Breadth was defined as the fraction of unique TCRs that were SARS-CoV-2-associated. Depth was defined as the fraction of total T cells that were SARS-CoV-2-associated. Using the MIRA data, each spike-specific TCR was mapped to the spike region that the TCR reacts to and placed in a CD4 or CD8 class. Log10-transformed breadth and depth values were compared by one-way ANOVA with Sidak's multiple comparisons tests. TCRdb's version of the immuneACCESS table is confined to in-frame rearrangements and falls short of the full clone set. An unresolved V gene accounts for under half of the shortfall where checked; the remainder is of unknown origin. The DNA was the basis for D and trimming; V, J and clone size are from that table. In all, the sample holds fewer than 150,000 clones, and about 93% of those were seen once. The ten biggest clones cover roughly 1% of the sample.

From cysteine to phenylalanine, the CDR3 is 16 amino acids long. CDR3 DNA only is kept here, 48 bases in frame from base 1. From the germline V gene, CDR1 is SGHAT and CDR2 is FQNNGV. V sheds 5 bases and J sheds 6 bases, leaving 20 bases between their ends. The time point label, read with the paper, signifies: baseline before first vaccination. Samples from vaccinated people were obtained from the UK trials COV001 and COV002, which included a single-blind randomized controlled phase 2/3 trial of AZD1222 (ChAdOx1 nCoV-19) in healthy adults. Trial participant PBMC samples were collected at day 0 and day 28 after the second dose for TCRbeta chain sequencing.

The rearrangement joined TRBV11-2 to TRBJ2-1; TRBD2 might be the D gene, on 6 matching bases. The receptor comes from an adult in good health. The source material was peripheral blood, sampled on day 0 of AZD1222 vaccination. The CDR3 here reads CASSGGVILSFNEQFF. The bases are TGTGCCAGCAGCGGAGGGGTGATTTTATCATTCAATGAGCAGTTCTTC.